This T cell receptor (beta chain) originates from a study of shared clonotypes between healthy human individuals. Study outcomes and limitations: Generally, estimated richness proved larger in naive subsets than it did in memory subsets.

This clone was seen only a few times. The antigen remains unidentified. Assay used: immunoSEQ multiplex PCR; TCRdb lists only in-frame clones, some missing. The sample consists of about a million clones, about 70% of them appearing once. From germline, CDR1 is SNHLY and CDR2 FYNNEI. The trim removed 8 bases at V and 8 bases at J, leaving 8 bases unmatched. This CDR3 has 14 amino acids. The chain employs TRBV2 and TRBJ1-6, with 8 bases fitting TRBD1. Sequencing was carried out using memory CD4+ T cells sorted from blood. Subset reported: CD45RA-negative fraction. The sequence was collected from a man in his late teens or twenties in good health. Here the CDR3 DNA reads TGTGCCAGCGCCTCGGCAGGGGGCTATTCACCCCTCCACTTT. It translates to CASASAGGYSPLHF.